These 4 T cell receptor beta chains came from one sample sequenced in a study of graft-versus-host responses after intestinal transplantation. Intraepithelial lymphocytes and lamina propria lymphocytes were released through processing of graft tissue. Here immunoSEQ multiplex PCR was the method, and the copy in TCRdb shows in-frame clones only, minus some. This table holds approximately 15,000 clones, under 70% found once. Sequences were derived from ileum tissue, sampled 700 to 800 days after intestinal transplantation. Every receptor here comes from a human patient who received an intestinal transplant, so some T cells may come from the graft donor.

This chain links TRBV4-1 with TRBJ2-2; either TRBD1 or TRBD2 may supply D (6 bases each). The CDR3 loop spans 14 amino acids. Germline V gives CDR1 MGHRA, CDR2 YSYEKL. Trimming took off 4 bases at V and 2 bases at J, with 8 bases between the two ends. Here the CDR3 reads CASSPGANTGELFF. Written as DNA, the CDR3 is TGCGCCAGCAGCCCGGGGGCCAACACCGGGGAGCTGTTTTTT.

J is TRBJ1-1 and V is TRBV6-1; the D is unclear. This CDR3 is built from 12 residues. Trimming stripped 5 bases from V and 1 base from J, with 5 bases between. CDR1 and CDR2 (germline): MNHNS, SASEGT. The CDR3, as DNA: TGTGCCAGCAGTAGGTGGAACACTGAAGCTTTCTTT. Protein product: CASSRWNTEAFF.

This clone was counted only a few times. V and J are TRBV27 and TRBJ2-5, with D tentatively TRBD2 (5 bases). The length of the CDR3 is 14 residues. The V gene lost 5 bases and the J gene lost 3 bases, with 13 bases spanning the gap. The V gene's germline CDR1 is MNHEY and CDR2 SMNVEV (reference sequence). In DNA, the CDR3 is TGTGCCAGCAGTACGCGGACGGGGAAAGAGACCCAGTACTTC. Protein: CASSTRTGKETQYF.

This chain's CDR3 is CASSIGRQTNTEAFF. CDR3 DNA: TGTGCCAGTAGTATAGGTCGACAGACCAACACTGAAGCTTTCTTT. The chain has TRBV19 and TRBJ1-1, with D possibly TRBD1 on 5 matching bases. From germline, CDR1 is LNHDA and CDR2 SQIVND (reference sequence). V was shortened by 1 base and J by 2 bases, with 11 bases between the two germline ends. The CDR3 sequence is 15 residues long.